A selection of T cell receptor beta chains follows, all from one sample in a study of T cells in localized non-small cell lung cancer. Profiled with immunoSEQ multiplex PCR; TCRdb holds only in-frame clones, not every one. Of tens of thousands of clones listed, about four fifths are singletons. Sample: PBMCs, taken before any cancer treatment. The receptor set was obtained from a woman aged 35-75 years with stage II squamous cell lung carcinoma. CDR3s include the opening cysteine and the closing phenylalanine or tryptophan. A D gene is named only where the DNA matches it firmly. The size field is filled for only some rows; it gives once, few, many or a size class.

clone size,D gene,V gene,J gene,CDR3 protein,CDR3 DNA
-,TRBD1,TRBV9,TRBJ1-6,CASSARQGSSPLHF,TGTGCCAGCAGCGCTCGACAGGGGAGTTCACCCCTCCACTTT
-,-,TRBV11-2,TRBJ1-2,CASSLEPTGGPYGYTF,TGTGCCAGCAGCTTAGAACCCACAGGAGGTCCCTATGGCTACACCTTC
-,-,TRBV5-1,TRBJ2-1,CASSLEATYNEQFF,TGCGCCAGCAGCTTGGAGGCTACATACAATGAGCAGTTCTTC
-,TRBD1,TRBV2,TRBJ2-3,CATVQGASGGDTQYF,TGTGCCACCGTACAGGGGGCCTCCGGAGGAGATACGCAGTATTTT
-,-,TRBV28,TRBJ2-3,CASSLEGWSTDTQYF,TGTGCCAGCAGTTTGGAGGGATGGAGCACAGATACGCAGTATTTT
-,TRBD1,TRBV7-2,TRBJ1-1,CASSQGTASNTEAFF,TGTGCCAGCAGCCAGGGGACAGCTTCAAACACTGAAGCTTTCTTT
-,TRBD2,TRBV27,TRBJ2-3,CASSFQRGSTDTQYF,TGTGCCAGCAGTTTCCAGCGGGGGAGCACAGATACGCAGTATTTT
-,-,TRBV2,TRBJ2-1,CASRADSYNEQFF,TGTGCCAGCAGAGCGGACTCATACAATGAGCAGTTCTTC
-,-,TRBV27,TRBJ2-7,CASSDQGQPYEQYF,TGTGCCAGCAGCGATCAGGGGCAGCCCTACGAGCAGTACTTC
-,-,TRBV6-1,TRBJ2-1,CASSGQPGDNEQFF,TGTGCCAGCAGCGGACAGCCTGGAGACAATGAGCAGTTCTTC
-,-,TRBV27,TRBJ1-1,CASSPVRGVNTEAFF,TGTGCCAGCAGCCCTGTTCGTGGGGTGAACACTGAAGCTTTCTTT
-,-,TRBV7-6,TRBJ1-6,CASSLGSPGALHF,TGTGCCAGCAGCTTAGGTAGCCCCGGGGCCCTCCACTTT
-,-,TRBV6-1,TRBJ1-3,CASSEAERNTIYF,TGTGCCAGCAGTGAAGCAGAGCGAAACACCATATATTTT
-,TRBD1,TRBV5-1,TRBJ1-6,CASSLENRGGNSPLHF,TGCGCCAGCAGCTTGGAGAACAGGGGCGGGAATTCACCCCTCCACTTT
once,TRBD1,TRBV7-7,TRBJ1-6,CASTIGTISDRMNSPLHF,TGTGCTAGCACAATCGGCACTATTTCGGACAGGATGAATTCACCCCTCCACTTT
-,-,TRBV4-3,TRBJ2-1,CASSQTDGYNEQFF,TGCGCCAGCAGCCAAACCGACGGGTACAATGAGCAGTTCTTC
once,-,TRBV27,TRBJ2-7,CASSLRGYEQYF,TGTGCCAGCAGTTTAAGAGGGTACGAGCAGTACTTC
-,-,TRBV19,TRBJ1-1,CASTPGREPNTEAFF,TGTGCCAGTACCCCCGGACGGGAACCGAACACTGAAGCTTTCTTT